This T cell receptor (beta chain) emerged from a study of human T cells and chemical hapten exposure. Unique molecular identifiers were linked by the library to individual cDNA molecules. TCRdb itself ran the RACE reads through MiXCR, one entry per CDR3 protein. Of some 300,000 distinct CDR3 sequences in the sample, 4.5% to 5.5% were seen once. Documented time point: pre-sensitization, week 0. As for treatment: therapeutic diphenylcyclopropenone sensitization with weekly scalp DPC. This clonotype has ten or more counts. V gave up 2 bases and J gave up 6 bases; unmatched junction bases: 9. The V gene's germline CDR1 is MNHEY and CDR2 SVGAGI. The CDR3 spans 15 residues.

The clonotype originates from a woman aged 18-30 years with alopecia areata. Some clones in this sample may be carry-over from other donors' samples. J is TRBJ2-5 and V is TRBV6-5; 7 bases fit TRBD1. Sequenced here: whole blood, sampled in connection with sensitization to the hapten diphenylcyclopropenone (DPC). The CDR3 region is CASSYDLGDSKTQYF. The DNA for the CDR3 is TGTGCCAGCAGTTACGATTTGGGGGACAGCAAGACCCAGTACTTC.